The clone carrying this TCR beta chain came up many times. Since all of the isolated RNA was reverse transcribed, expressed TCRB transcripts were what got sequenced. It was found that naive, central memory and regulatory T cell samples averaged around 3.8 million reads. Libraries were prepared by immunoSEQ multiplex PCR; TCRdb keeps only in-frame clonotypes and omits some of them. The data hold around 180,000 clones, with around an eighth observed a single time. The single heparinised draw taken from each donor contained roughly 110 mL of blood on average. CD45RO/CCR7/CD25/CD127/CD95/CD27 separated CD4+ naive, central memory, regulatory and stem cell-like memory cells by sorting. The CDR3 has 13 amino acids. In germline, CDR1 is GTSNPN, CDR2 SVGIG (reference sequence). V was clipped by 4 bases and J by 4 bases, with 11 bases between them. The data were taken from a study of beta chain features in type 1 diabetes. Turning to the study itself: Comparable age, gender and cell yields were observed in patients relative to healthy donors.

Sequenced: central memory CD4+ T cells from blood. The chain couples TRBV30 to TRBJ1-5, with a weak D call TRBD1 (6 bases). The receptor comes from a woman between 18 and 29 years old in good health. The CDR3 spells CAWNVGGNQPQHF. In DNA, the CDR3 is TGTGCCTGGAACGTAGGGGGAAATCAGCCCCAGCATTTT.